This T cell receptor beta chain was sequenced in a study of shared clonotypes between healthy human individuals. Terminally differentiated effector memory CD45RA+ cells were left out of the naive CD8 fraction, which was CD45RO-negative and positively selected for CCR7. The ends were cut back, 0 bases at V and 1 base at J, with 7 bases in the middle. Germline V gives CDR1 MNHNY, CDR2 SVGAGI (reference sequence). This CDR3 region has 15 residues. As originally analysed: Junction-only immunoSEQ data arrived without quality scores, meaning filtering differed. The repertoire was sequenced with immunoSEQ multiplex PCR; TCRdb's copy has only in-frame clones and lacks some. V, J and clone size were drawn from that table, and D and trimming were deduced from the DNA. The table has about 2 million clones, roughly 95% seen once. The count of this clone is one.

The chain uses TRBV6-6 and TRBJ2-1; D uncertain. The receptor's source is a man aged 18 to 30 in good health. The material sequenced was naive CD8+ T cells sorted from blood. The CDR3 DNA reads TGTGCCAGCAGTTACTCGATGACTTCCTACAATGAGCAGTTCTTC. This codes for CASSYSMTSYNEQFF.